This T cell receptor (beta chain) was found in a study of high-grade serous ovarian cancer treatment subgroups. The tumor samples were collected prior to definitive surgery or chemotherapy. Data came from immunoSEQ multiplex PCR; TCRdb stores just in-frame clones and leaves some out. This table has roughly 2,500 clones, roughly 79% appearing once. Sample: tumor tissue. The origin of this receptor is a human donor with high-grade serous ovarian cancer.

The CDR3 DNA sequence: TGTGCCAGCGCCAACCCTTGGACTAGCGACACAGATACGCAGTATTTT. Its protein product is CASANPWTSDTDTQYF. The chain recombines TRBV27 with TRBJ2-3; 9 bases line up with TRBD2. Germline CDR1 is MNHEY and CDR2 is SMNVEV (reference sequence). The length of the CDR3 is 16 residues. Germline trimming cut 8 bases from V and 2 bases from J; bases unmatched to any gene: 11.